The text below deals with one T cell receptor beta chain. What it binds is unknown. The sample has other DNA sequences that encode this CDR3 too. The sample originates from a study of beta chain features in type 1 diabetes. CDR3 length: 14 residues. Germline loops: CDR1 MDHEN, CDR2 SYDVKM. Trimming pared 2 bases from V and 2 bases from J, leaving 9 bases between. As every portion of the isolated RNA was reverse transcribed, the sequencing read expressed TCRB transcripts. Data came from immunoSEQ multiplex PCR; TCRdb stores just in-frame clones and leaves some out. This sample has roughly 700,000 clones, with roughly an eighth found just once. Study conclusions and caveats: TCRB CDR3s were moderately but significantly shorter in Type 1 diabetes patients in all four CD4+ subsets.

This sequence originates from a man in his late teens or twenties with type 1 diabetes. Sequenced material: naive CD4+ T cells from blood. V usage is TRBV28 and J usage is TRBJ1-1; D gene uncertain. For the CDR3, the DNA is TGTGCCAGCAGTTTAGGGCAGCTTAACACTGAAGCTTTCTTT. This encodes CASSLGQLNTEAFF.